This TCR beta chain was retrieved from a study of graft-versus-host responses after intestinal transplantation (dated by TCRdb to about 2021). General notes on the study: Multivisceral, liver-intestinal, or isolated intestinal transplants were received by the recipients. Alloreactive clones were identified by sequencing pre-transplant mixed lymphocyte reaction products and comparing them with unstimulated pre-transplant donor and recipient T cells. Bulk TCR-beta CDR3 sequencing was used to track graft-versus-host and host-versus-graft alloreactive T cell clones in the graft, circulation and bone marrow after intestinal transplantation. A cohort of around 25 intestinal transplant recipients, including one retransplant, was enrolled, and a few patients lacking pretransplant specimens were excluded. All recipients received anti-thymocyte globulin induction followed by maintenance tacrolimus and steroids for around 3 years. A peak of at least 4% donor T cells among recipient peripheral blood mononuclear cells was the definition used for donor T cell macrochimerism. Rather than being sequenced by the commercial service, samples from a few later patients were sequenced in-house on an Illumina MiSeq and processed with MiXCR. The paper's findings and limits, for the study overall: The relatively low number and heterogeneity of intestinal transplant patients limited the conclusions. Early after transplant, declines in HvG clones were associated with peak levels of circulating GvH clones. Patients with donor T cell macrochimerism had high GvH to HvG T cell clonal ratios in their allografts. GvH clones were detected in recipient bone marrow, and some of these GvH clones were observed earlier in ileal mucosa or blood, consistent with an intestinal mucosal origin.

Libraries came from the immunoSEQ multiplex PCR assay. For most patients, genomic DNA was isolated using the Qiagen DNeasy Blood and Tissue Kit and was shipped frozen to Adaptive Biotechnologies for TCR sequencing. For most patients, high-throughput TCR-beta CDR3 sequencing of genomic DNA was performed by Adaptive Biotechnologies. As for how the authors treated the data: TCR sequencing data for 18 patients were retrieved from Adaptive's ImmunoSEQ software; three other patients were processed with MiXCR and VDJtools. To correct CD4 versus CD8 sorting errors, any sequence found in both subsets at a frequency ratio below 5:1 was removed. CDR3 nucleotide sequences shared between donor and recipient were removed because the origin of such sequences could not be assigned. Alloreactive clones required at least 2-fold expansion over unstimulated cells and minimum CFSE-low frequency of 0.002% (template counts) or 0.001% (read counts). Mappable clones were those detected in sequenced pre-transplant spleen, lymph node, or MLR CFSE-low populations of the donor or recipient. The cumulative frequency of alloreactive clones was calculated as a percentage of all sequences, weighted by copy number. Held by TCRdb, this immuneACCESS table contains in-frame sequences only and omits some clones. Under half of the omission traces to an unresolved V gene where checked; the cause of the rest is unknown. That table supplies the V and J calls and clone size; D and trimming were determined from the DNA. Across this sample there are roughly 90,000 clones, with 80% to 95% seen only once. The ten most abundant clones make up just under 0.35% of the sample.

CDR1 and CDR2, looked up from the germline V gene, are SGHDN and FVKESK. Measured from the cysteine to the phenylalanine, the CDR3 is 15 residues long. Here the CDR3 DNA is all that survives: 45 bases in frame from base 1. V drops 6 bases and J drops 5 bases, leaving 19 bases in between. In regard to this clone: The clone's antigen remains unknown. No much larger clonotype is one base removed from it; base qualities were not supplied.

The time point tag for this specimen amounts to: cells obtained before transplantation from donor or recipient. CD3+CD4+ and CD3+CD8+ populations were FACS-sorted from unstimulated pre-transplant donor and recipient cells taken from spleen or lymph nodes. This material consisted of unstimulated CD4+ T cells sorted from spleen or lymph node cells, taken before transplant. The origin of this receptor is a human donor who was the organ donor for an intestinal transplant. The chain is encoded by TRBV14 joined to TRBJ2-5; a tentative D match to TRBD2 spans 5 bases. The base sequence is TGTGCCAGCAGTCTAAGACTACAAATTGGGGAGACCCAGTACTTC. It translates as CASSLRLQIGETQYF.